These 16 T cell receptor beta chains share one sample of origin, sequenced in a study of cytomegalovirus exposure and HLA in healthy donors. The PCR used 60 Vbeta and 13 Jbeta primers. Clones were sequenced by immunoSEQ multiplex PCR, and TCRdb holds only the in-frame ones, with some missing. This sample carries just over 150,000 clones, 60% to 80% of them seen once, and the ten largest clones take around 0.97%. The material sequenced was PBMCs. Source of these receptors: a woman in her forties or fifties in good health and CMV-seropositive.

V and J are TRBV4-3 and TRBJ2-1; D perhaps matches TRBD1 (6 bases). Germline CDR1 and CDR2: LGHNA and YSLEER. The ends were cut back, 0 bases at V and 7 bases at J, with 10 bases in the middle. The CDR3 sequence is 14 residues long. Here the CDR3 reads CASSQEGTPNEQFF. Written as DNA, the CDR3 is TGCGCCAGCAGCCAAGAAGGGACACCGAATGAGCAGTTCTTC.

The chain has TRBV7-3 and TRBJ2-1; TRBD2 matches 7 bases. The CDR3 has 14 residues. The V gene end was trimmed by 5 bases and the J gene end by 6 bases; junction bases not matched to a gene: 7. CDR1 is SGHTA, CDR2 FQGTGA, per germline. CDR3 protein: CASSNRDYGNEQFF. CDR3 DNA: TGTGCCAGCAGCAACCGGGACTACGGCAATGAGCAGTTCTTC. Full variable domain (rest looked up from reference TRBV7-3 and TRBJ2-1): GAGVSQTPSNKVTEKGKYVELRCDPISGHTALYWYRQSLGQGPEFLIYFQGTGAADDSGLPNDRFFAVRPEGSVSTLKIQRTERGDSAVYLCASSNRDYGNEQFFGPGTRLTVL.

J is TRBJ1-6 and V is TRBV28; no clear D. In germline, CDR1 is MDHEN, CDR2 SYDVKM. The CDR3 consists of 17 residues. The V and J ends lost 4 bases and 0 bases respectively, with 13 bases between them. CDR3 nucleotide sequence: TGTGCCAGCAGTTCTTATAAGATTAGCTCCTATAATTCACCCCTCCACTTT. Its protein is CASSSYKISSYNSPLHF.

V and J are TRBV5-4 and TRBJ1-1, with D unresolved. The CDR3 runs 12 residues. Trimming stripped 0 bases from V and 3 bases from J, with 3 bases between. Per the germline V gene, CDR1 is SGHNT and CDR2 is YYREEE (reference sequence). CDR3 nucleotides: TGTGCCAGCAGCTTGGCGGACACTGAAGCTTTCTTT. Translated, it gives CASSLADTEAFF.

The chain couples TRBV9 to TRBJ1-1; 10 bases are a match to TRBD1. J gave up 7 bases and V 4 bases, and 4 bases lay outside the gene matches. The CDR3 runs to 13 residues. Germline CDR1 SGDLS, CDR2 YYNGEE. The CDR3 nucleotides read TGTGCCAGCAGCCGACAGGGGGCGGGTGAAGCTTTCTTT. This sequence encodes CASSRQGAGEAFF.

The chain is built from TRBV9 and TRBJ2-7; 10 bases are shared with TRBD2. The CDR3 spans 16 residues. CDR1 is SGDLS and CDR2 is YYNGEE in the germline V gene. Trimming cost V 4 bases and J 2 bases; bases outside gene matches: 9. CDR3 nucleotides: TGTGCCAGCAGCCCCGGTCATAGCGGGAGGACCTACGAGCAGTACTTC. Residues: CASSPGHSGRTYEQYF.

CDR3 DNA sequence: TGTGCCAGCAGCAGCATCTGGTCTACCCAAGAGACCCAGTACTTC. Its translation is CASSSIWSTQETQYF. V usage is TRBV9 and J usage is TRBJ2-5; D is unresolved. The V and J ends lost 4 bases and 1 base respectively, with 14 bases between them. This CDR3 has 15 amino acids. CDR1 is SGDLS and CDR2 is YYNGEE in the germline V gene.

The chain has TRBV7-2 and TRBJ2-2; perhaps TRBD2 as D (6 bases). This CDR3 region has 13 residues. V lost 2 bases to trimming and J lost 7 bases, with 8 bases between them. Germline CDR1 is SGHTA and CDR2 is FQGNSA. Written as DNA, the CDR3 is TGTGCCAGCAGCTTAACCGGGAGCGGGGAGCTGTTTTTT. Protein: CASSLTGSGELFF.

V usage is TRBV6-1 and J usage is TRBJ1-1, with 7 bases that match TRBD1. CDR3 length equals 15 residues. The germline gives CDR1 MNHNS, CDR2 SASEGT. The V and J ends lost 10 bases and 4 bases, in that order; junction bases with no gene match: 15. CDR3 sequence reads: CATQRQGVAGTEAFF. The CDR3 DNA reads as TGTGCCACCCAAAGACAGGGTGTTGCGGGCACTGAAGCTTTCTTT.

J is TRBJ1-2 and V is TRBV27; D uncertain. The germline V gene encodes CDR1 MNHEY and CDR2 SMNVEV (reference sequence). The CDR3 has 12 amino acids. The V end was cut by 6 bases, the J end by 5 bases, with 10 bases between. DNA for the CDR3: TGTGCCAGCAGCCGCAGATTATATGGCTACACCTTC. The encoded protein is CASSRRLYGYTF.

This chain links TRBV5-1 with TRBJ2-5; a weak D match, TRBD2 (6 bases). This CDR3 is 17 amino acids long. The V end was cut by 4 bases, the J end by 5 bases, with 24 bases between. Germline loops: CDR1 SGHRS, CDR2 YFSETQ. The CDR3 coding sequence is TGCGCCAGCAGCCCGCACCCGGCCGGGGATCGGGGGGAGACCCAGTACTTC. Its protein is CASSPHPAGDRGETQYF.

This clone was picked up a small number of times. V is TRBV5-6 and J is TRBJ2-5; 8 bases align to TRBD1. Trimming took 4 bases from V and 2 from J; bases not matched to a gene: 1. The CDR3 has 13 amino acids. CDR1 and CDR2 (germline): SGHDT, YYEEEE. CDR3 in DNA: TGTGCCAGCAGCCGGACAGGGCAAGAGACCCAGTACTTC. Residues: CASSRTGQETQYF.

The J gene is TRBJ1-6, the V gene TRBV9; 7 nucleotides match TRBD1. The CDR3 has 20 amino acids. J lost 0 bases, V lost 0 bases, and 12 bases had no gene match. The V gene's germline CDR1 is SGDLS and CDR2 YYNGEE. CDR3 region: CASSVDPLAGDSSYNSPLHF. As DNA, the CDR3 is TGTGCCAGCAGCGTAGATCCCTTAGCAGGGGACAGCTCCTATAATTCACCCCTCCACTTT.

The gene calls are TRBV4-3 and TRBJ1-4; 9 bases line up with TRBD1. This CDR3 is built from 18 residues. The germline V gene encodes CDR1 LGHNA and CDR2 YSLEER. J was trimmed by 1 base and V by 4 bases; bases with no gene match: 10. The chain's CDR3 is CASSLLNRGPETNEKLFF. CDR3 bases: TGCGCCAGCAGCCTTCTTAACAGGGGGCCGGAAACTAATGAAAAACTGTTTTTT.

The chain joins TRBV5-5 to TRBJ2-2; D possibly corresponds to TRBD1 (6 bases). The CDR3 runs to 15 residues. Germline loops: CDR1 SGHKS, CDR2 YYEKEE (reference sequence). Deletions cut 4 bases from V and 4 bases from J, with 14 bases between. The CDR3 bases are TGTGCCAGCAGCCAACAGGGAACGGGCACCGGGGAGCTGTTTTTT. It encodes CASSQQGTGTGELFF.

V gene TRBV15 combines with J gene TRBJ2-7; TRBD2 matches at 9 bases. V was clipped by 8 bases and J by 6 bases; unmatched bases: 17. This CDR3 region has 16 residues. Germline V lookup: CDR1 LNHNV, CDR2 YYDKDF (reference sequence). The CDR3 coding sequence is TGTGCCACCCGAAAAGATAGCGGGAGCCCGGGGCGCGAGCAGTACTTC. Protein product: CATRKDSGSPGREQYF.